A single T cell receptor (beta chain) is shown here with its context. The antigen remains unidentified. This record belongs to a study of cytomegalovirus exposure and HLA in healthy donors. The study's findings and limits: Rarity marked most TCR sequences, yet some public TCRs occurred in many donors.

In the PCR, 60 Vbeta and 13 Jbeta primers were used. Produced via immunoSEQ multiplex PCR; TCRdb's table is partial and in-frame only. The repertoire consists of some 100,000 clones, with roughly 70% occurring once and the leading ten covering about 15%. Per the germline V gene, CDR1 is SGHAT and CDR2 is FQNNGV. The CDR3 loop spans 12 amino acids. Trimming pared 5 bases from V and 3 bases from J, leaving 6 bases between. V and J are TRBV11-2 and TRBJ2-3; D uncertain. This TCR came from a woman between 50 and 59 years old in good health and CMV-seropositive. Source material: PBMCs. The CDR3 loop is CASSPQTDTQYF. The CDR3 bases are TGTGCCAGCAGCCCCCAGACAGATACGCAGTATTTT.